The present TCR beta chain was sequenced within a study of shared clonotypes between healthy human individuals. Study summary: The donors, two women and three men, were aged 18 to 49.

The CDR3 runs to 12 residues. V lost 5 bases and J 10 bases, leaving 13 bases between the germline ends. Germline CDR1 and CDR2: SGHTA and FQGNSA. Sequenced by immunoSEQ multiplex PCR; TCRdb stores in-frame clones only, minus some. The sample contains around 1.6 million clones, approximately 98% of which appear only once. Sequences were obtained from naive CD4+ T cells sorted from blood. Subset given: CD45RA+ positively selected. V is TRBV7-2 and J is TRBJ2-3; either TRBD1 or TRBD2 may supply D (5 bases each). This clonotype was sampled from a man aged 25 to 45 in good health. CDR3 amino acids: CASSNVRGAQYF. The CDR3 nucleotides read TGTGCCAGCAGCAACGTGAGGGGTGCGCAGTATTTT.